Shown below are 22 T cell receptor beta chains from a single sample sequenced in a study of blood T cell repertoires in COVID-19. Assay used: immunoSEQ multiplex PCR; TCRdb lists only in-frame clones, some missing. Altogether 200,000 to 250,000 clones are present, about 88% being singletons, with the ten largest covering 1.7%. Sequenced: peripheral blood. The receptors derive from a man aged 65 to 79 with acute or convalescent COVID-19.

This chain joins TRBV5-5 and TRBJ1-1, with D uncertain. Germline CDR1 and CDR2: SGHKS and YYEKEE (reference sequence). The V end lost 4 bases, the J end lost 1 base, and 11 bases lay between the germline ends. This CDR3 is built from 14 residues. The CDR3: CASSVGLSNTEAFF. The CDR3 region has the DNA TGTGCCAGCAGCGTTGGACTTTCGAACACTGAAGCTTTCTTT. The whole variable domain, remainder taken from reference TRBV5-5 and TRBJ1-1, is DAGVTQSPTHLIKTRGQQVTLRCSPISGHKSVSWYQQVLGQGPQFIFQYYEKEERGRGNFPDRFSARQFPNYSSELNVNALLLGDSALYLCASSVGLSNTEAFFGQGTRLTVV.

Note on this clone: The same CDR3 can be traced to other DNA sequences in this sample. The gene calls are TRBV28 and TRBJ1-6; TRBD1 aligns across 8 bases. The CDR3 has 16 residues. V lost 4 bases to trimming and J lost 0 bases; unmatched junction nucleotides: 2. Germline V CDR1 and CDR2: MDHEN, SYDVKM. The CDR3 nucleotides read TGTGCCAGCAGTTCAGGACAGGGCTCCTATAATTCACCCCTCCACTTT. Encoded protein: CASSSGQGSYNSPLHF.

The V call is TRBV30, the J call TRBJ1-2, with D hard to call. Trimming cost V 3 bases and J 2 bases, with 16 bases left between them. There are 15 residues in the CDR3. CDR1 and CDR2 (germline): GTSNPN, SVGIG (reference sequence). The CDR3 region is CAWRQAPNSNYGYTF. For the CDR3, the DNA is TGTGCCTGGAGGCAGGCCCCGAACTCCAACTATGGCTACACCTTC.

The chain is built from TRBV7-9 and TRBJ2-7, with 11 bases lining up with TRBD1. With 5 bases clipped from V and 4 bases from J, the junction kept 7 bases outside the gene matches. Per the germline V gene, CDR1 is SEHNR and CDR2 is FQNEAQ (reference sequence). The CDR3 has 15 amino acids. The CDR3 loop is CASSPGQGAWYEQYF. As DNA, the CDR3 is TGTGCCAGCAGCCCCGGACAGGGGGCCTGGTACGAGCAGTACTTC.

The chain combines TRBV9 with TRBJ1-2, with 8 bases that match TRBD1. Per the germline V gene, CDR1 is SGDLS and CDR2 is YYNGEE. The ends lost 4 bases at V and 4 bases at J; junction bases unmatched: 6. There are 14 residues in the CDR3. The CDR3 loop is CASSTGQGGYGYTF. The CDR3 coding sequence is TGTGCCAGCAGCACAGGACAGGGAGGCTATGGCTACACCTTC. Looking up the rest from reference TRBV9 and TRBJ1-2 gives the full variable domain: DSGVTQTPKHLITATGQRVTLRCSPRSGDLSVYWYQQSLDQGLQFLIQYYNGEERAKGNILERFSAQQFPDLHSELNLSSLELGDSALYFCASSTGQGGYGYTFGSGTRLTVV.

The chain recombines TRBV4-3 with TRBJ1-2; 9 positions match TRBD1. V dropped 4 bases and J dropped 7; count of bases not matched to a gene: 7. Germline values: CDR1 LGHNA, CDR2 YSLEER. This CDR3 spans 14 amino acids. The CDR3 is CASSPDRGRVGYTF. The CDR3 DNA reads TGCGCCAGCAGCCCGGACAGGGGTCGGGTTGGCTACACCTTC.

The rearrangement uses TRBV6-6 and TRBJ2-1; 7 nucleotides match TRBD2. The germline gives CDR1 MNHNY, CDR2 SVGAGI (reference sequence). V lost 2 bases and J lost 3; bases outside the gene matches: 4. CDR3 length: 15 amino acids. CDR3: CASSYGASGYNEQFF. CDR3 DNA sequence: TGTGCCAGCAGTTACGGCGCTAGCGGCTACAATGAGCAGTTCTTC.

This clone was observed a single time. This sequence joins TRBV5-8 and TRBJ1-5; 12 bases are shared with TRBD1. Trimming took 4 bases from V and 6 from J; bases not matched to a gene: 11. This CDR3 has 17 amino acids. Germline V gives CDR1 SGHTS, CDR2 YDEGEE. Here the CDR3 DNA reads TGTGCCAGCAGCCATCCAGGGGACAGGGGGCGAGGTCAGCCCCAGCATTTT. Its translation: CASSHPGDRGRGQPQHF.

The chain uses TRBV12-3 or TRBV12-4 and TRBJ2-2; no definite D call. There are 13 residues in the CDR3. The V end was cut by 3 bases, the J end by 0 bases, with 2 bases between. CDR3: CASSFANTGELFF. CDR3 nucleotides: TGTGCCAGCAGTTTCGCGAACACCGGGGAGCTGTTTTTT.

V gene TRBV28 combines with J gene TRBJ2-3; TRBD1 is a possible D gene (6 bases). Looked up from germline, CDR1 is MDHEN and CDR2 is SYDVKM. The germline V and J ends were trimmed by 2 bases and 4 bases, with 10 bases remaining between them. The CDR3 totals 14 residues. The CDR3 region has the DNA TGTGCCAGCAGTTTAAGGGGGTCGGCAGATACGCAGTATTTT. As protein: CASSLRGSADTQYF.

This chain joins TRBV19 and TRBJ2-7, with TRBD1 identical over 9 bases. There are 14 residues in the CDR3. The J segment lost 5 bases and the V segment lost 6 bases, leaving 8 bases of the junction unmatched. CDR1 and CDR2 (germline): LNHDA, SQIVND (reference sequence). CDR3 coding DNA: TGTGCCAGTAGCCGAGGGGACAGGGTCCACGAGCAGTACTTC. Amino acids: CASSRGDRVHEQYF.

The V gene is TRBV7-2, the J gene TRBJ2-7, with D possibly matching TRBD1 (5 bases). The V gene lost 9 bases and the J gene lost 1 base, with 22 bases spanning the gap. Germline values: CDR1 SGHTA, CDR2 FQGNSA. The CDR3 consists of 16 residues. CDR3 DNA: TGTGCCAGTCTAATTGCGGCCGCGGCAGGGTCCTACGAGCAGTACTTC. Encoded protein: CASLIAAAAGSYEQYF.

CDR3 in amino acids: CASSLGAGRGGETQYF. CDR3 DNA: TGTGCCAGCAGCTTAGGGGCAGGGCGAGGGGGAGAGACCCAGTACTTC. The V gene is TRBV7-8, the J gene TRBJ2-5; D perhaps matches TRBD1 (6 bases). Germline V gene data show CDR1 as SGHVS and CDR2 as FQNEAQ. The ends were cut back, 1 base at V and 4 bases at J, with 16 bases in the middle. The CDR3 extends over 16 amino acids.

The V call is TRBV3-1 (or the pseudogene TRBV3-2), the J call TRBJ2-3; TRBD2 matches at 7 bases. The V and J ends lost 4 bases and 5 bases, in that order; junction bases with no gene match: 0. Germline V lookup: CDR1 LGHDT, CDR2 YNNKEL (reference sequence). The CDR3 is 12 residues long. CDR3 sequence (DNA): TGTGCCAGCAGCCCGGGAGGAGATACGCAGTATTTT. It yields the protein CASSPGGDTQYF.

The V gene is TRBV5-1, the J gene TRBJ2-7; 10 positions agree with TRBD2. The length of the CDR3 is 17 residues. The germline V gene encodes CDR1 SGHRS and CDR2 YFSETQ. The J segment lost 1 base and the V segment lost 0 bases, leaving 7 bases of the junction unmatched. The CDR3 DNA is TGCGCCAGCAGCTTGGATCAGCGGGAGGGCCGGTCCTACGAGCAGTACTTC. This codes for CASSLDQREGRSYEQYF. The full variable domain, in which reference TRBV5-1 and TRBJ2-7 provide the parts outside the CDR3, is KAGVTQTPRYLIKTRGQQVTLSCSPISGHRSVSWYQQTPGQGLQFLFEYFSETQRNKGNFPGRFSGRQFSNSRSEMNVSTLELGDSALYLCASSLDQREGRSYEQYFGPGTRLTVT.

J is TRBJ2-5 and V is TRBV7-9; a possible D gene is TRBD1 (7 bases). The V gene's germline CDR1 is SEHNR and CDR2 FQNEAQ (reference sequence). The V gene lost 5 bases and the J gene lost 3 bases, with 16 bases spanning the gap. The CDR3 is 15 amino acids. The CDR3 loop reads CASSPTRGEKETQYF. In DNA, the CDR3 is TGTGCCAGCAGCCCAACCAGGGGGGAAAAAGAGACCCAGTACTTC.

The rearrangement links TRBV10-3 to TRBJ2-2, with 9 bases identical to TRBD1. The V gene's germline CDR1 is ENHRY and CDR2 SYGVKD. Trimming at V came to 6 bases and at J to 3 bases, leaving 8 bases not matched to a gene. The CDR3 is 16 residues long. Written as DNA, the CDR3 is TGTGCCATCAGGAACTCGGGACAGGGTGACACCGGGGAGCTGTTTTTT. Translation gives CAIRNSGQGDTGELFF.

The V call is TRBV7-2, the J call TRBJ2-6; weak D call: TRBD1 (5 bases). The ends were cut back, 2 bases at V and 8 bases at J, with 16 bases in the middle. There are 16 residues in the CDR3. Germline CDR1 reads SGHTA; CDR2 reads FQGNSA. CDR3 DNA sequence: TGTGCCAGCAGCTTAAGGAGCCAGGGCAAGACCAACGTCCTGACTTTC. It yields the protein CASSLRSQGKTNVLTF. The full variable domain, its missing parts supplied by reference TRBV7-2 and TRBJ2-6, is GAGVSQSPSNKVTEKGKDVELRCDPISGHTALYWYRQSLGQGLEFLIYFQGNSAPDKSGLPSDRFSAERTGGSVSTLTIQRTQQEDSAVYLCASSLRSQGKTNVLTFGAGSRLTVL.

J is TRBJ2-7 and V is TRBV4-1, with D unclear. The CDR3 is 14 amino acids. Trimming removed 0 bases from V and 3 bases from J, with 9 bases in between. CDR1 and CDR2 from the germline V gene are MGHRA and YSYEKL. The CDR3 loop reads CASSQDHGGYEQYF. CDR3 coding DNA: TGCGCCAGCAGCCAAGACCATGGCGGCTACGAGCAGTACTTC.

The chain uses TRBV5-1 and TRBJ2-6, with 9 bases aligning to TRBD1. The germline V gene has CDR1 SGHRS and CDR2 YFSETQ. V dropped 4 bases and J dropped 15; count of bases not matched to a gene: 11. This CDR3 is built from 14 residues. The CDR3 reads CASSASPGQGYLTF. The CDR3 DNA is TGCGCCAGCAGCGCCAGCCCCGGACAGGGGTACCTGACTTTC. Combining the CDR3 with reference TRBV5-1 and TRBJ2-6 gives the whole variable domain KAGVTQTPRYLIKTRGQQVTLSCSPISGHRSVSWYQQTPGQGLQFLFEYFSETQRNKGNFPGRFSGRQFSNSRSEMNVSTLELGDSALYLCASSASPGQGYLTFGAGSRLTVL.

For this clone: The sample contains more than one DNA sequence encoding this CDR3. CDR3 in DNA: TGTGCCAGCAGCTTGACAGGGCTAGCTAACTATGGCTACACCTTC. Protein sequence: CASSLTGLANYGYTF. The V gene is TRBV5-4, the J gene TRBJ1-2; D may be TRBD1 (6 bases). The germline V and J ends were trimmed by 1 base and 0 bases, with 10 bases remaining between them. CDR1 is SGHNT, CDR2 YYREEE, per germline (reference sequence). The length of the CDR3 is 15 residues. The full variable domain, in which reference TRBV5-4 and TRBJ1-2 provide the parts outside the CDR3, is ETGVTQSPTHLIKTRGQQVTLRCSSQSGHNTVSWYQQALGQGPQFIFQYYREEENGRGNFPPRFSGLQFPNYSSELNVNALELDDSALYLCASSLTGLANYGYTFGSGTRLTVV.

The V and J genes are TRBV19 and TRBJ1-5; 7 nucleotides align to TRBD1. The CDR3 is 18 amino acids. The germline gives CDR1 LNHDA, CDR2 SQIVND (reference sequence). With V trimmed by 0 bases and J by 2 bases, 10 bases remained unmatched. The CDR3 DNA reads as TGTGCCAGTAGTATAGATCTCCCAGGGGGTGATGGCAATCAGCCCCAGCATTTT. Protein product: CASSIDLPGGDGNQPQHF.